This TCR beta chain was recorded in a study of early T cells in non-severe SARS-CoV-2 infection. General study findings and limits: Matching results from VDJdb favored anti-spike CD8 responses, leaving private and CD4 specificities undetected.

This clonotype was recorded at least ten times. Its target is not known. MiXCR was run by TCRdb on the 5' RACE reads, yielding one entry per CDR3 protein. The table has 50,000 to 75,000 distinct CDR3 sequences, 5.9% seen once; the top ten hold approximately 3.6%. V shed 4 bases and J 2 bases; nucleotides not matched to a gene: 8. The CDR3 runs to 15 residues. The germline V gene encodes CDR1 SGDLS and CDR2 YYNGEE. V is TRBV9 and J is TRBJ2-5; TRBD1 agrees at 7 bases. The clonotype was recovered from an adult who was a healthcare worker with PCR-confirmed SARS-CoV-2 infection or an uninfected control (not recorded which). The sample consisted of whole blood, taken at baseline. The CDR3 region has the DNA TGTGCCAGCAGCTTAGCCCCCAGGGGGCAAGAGACCCAGTACTTC. The encoded protein is CASSLAPRGQETQYF.